The source of this T cell receptor beta chain is a study of breast tumors, draining lymph nodes, adjacent tissues. The study, taken as a whole, reports: Tumor and nontumor repertoires were significantly more similar in luminal-like than in basal-like breast cancer. Data fit most tumor T cells coming from lymph node, expanding in tumor. Tumor repertoires ranked between lymph nodes and nontumor tissue in diversity, with V and J gene preferences.

V lost 7 bases, J lost 3 bases, and 7 bases lay in between. The germline V gene encodes CDR1 DFQATT and CDR2 SNEGSKA (reference sequence). CDR3 size: 11 residues. For this clonotype: The antigen is not known.

Each CDR3 protein gets one entry after TCRdb re-called the multiplex PCR reads with MiXCR. This sample has under 25,000 distinct CDR3 sequences, with roughly 44% found just once. The sequence was obtained from a female donor with breast cancer. Some clones in this sample may be carry-over from other donors' samples. V gene TRBV20-1 combines with J gene TRBJ1-3; D not resolved. Sequenced input: breast tumor tissue. The CDR3 spells CSVRFGNTIYF. The CDR3 DNA reads as TGCAGTGTAAGATTTGGAAACACCATATATTTT.